These 27 T cell receptor beta chains were all obtained from the same sample, sequenced in a study of shared clonotypes between healthy human individuals. Assay used: immunoSEQ multiplex PCR; TCRdb lists only in-frame clones, some missing. Among about 2,500,000 clones listed, more than 90% were seen once. The sequenced sample consisted of naive CD4+ T cells sorted from blood. The subset was: CD45RA+ positively selected. Every receptor here comes from a man aged 18 to 30 in good health.

The V and J genes are TRBV2 and TRBJ2-3; the match to TRBD2 covers 8 bases. The CDR3 covers 14 residues. The V segment lost 4 bases and the J segment 9 bases; nucleotides outside the gene matches: 9. Germline loops: CDR1 SNHLY, CDR2 FYNNEI. The CDR3 protein is CASSAGREGATQYF. As DNA, the CDR3 is TGTGCCAGCAGTGCGGGACGGGAGGGCGCCACGCAGTATTTT.

In this sample, this clone turned up a few times. The genes are TRBV18 and TRBJ1-1; 8 bases fit TRBD1. CDR3 size: 17 residues. Trimming at V came to 1 base and at J to 1 base, leaving 8 bases not matched to a gene. The germline gives CDR1 KGHSH, CDR2 LQKENI. CDR3 DNA: TGTGCCAGCTCACCACTCAACAGGGGGAATGCGAACACTGAAGCTTTCTTT. Protein product: CASSPLNRGNANTEAFF.

Comment on this clone: This sample includes further DNA sequences coding for the same CDR3. The chain is built from TRBV5-4 and TRBJ2-5; the D is unclear. Trimming removed 0 bases from V and 5 bases from J, with 11 bases in between. Germline-derived CDR1 and CDR2 are SGHNT and YYREEE (reference sequence). This CDR3 is built from 14 residues. The DNA of the CDR3 is TGTGCCAGCAGCTTGGCGGGCCAGCAGGAGACCCAGTACTTC. Translated: CASSLAGQQETQYF.

This clone is a singleton in its sample. This CDR3 is CASSRDRERAYEQYF. For the CDR3, the DNA is TGTGCCAGCAGCAGGGACAGGGAGAGGGCCTACGAGCAGTACTTC. The chain links TRBV11-1 to TRBJ2-7; 9 bases fit TRBD1. In germline, CDR1 is SGHAT, CDR2 FQDESV (reference sequence). The CDR3 extends over 15 amino acids. The junction had 7 bases not matched to a gene; V was cut back by 5 bases and J by 2 bases.

This chain uses TRBV30 with TRBJ2-5; D is possibly TRBD2 (6 bases). The ends were cut back, 6 bases at V and 7 bases at J, with 21 bases in the middle. The CDR3 consists of 14 residues. CDR1 is GTSNPN and CDR2 is SVGIG in the germline V gene (reference sequence). The CDR3 coding sequence is TGTGCCTGCCGATCCTCGACCGCAGCGGGGACCCAGTACTTC. This sequence encodes CACRSSTAAGTQYF.

The chain is built from TRBV7-3 and TRBJ1-2; 10 bases match TRBD1. Germline V gene data show CDR1 as SGHTA and CDR2 as FQGTGA. The ends lost 5 bases at V and 4 bases at J; junction bases unmatched: 7. This CDR3 spans 15 amino acids. The CDR3 spells CASSPGTGVGYGYTF. The DNA for the CDR3 is TGTGCCAGCAGCCCCGGGACAGGGGTTGGCTATGGCTACACCTTC.

Notes on this clone: Additional DNA sequences in this sample encode the identical CDR3. This rearrangement joins TRBV6-5 to TRBJ2-7; D not resolved. V shed 8 bases and J shed 2 bases, with 13 bases lying between them. Germline assignment: CDR1 MNHEY and CDR2 SVGAGI. This CDR3 spans 13 amino acids. The chain's CDR3 is CASRAPLTYEQYF. CDR3 DNA: TGTGCCAGCCGGGCCCCCCTTACCTACGAGCAGTACTTC.

In its sample, this clone was seen a few times. The rearrangement uses TRBV5-1 and TRBJ1-1; 9 bases agree with TRBD1. J was trimmed by 4 bases and V by 5 bases; bases with no gene match: 6. The CDR3 length is 14 residues. CDR1 is SGHRS and CDR2 is YFSETQ in the germline V gene. This CDR3 reads CASRKDRGGTEAFF. CDR3 coding DNA: TGCGCCAGCAGGAAGGACAGGGGTGGCACTGAAGCTTTCTTT.

This chain joins TRBV18 and TRBJ1-2; 9 bases map to TRBD1. V shed 4 bases, J shed 4 bases, and the junction held 10 bases outside the gene matches. Germline CDR1 and CDR2: KGHSH and LQKENI. The CDR3 consists of 16 residues. The CDR3 loop is CASSQRDSGQGYGYTF. As DNA, the CDR3 is TGTGCCAGCTCACAAAGAGATTCGGGACAGGGCTATGGCTACACCTTC.

The chain links TRBV4-1 to TRBJ2-3, with D unresolved. Between the trimmed V and J ends, which lost 0 bases and 3 bases, there was a span of 13 bases. CDR1 MGHRA and CDR2 YSYEKL come from the germline V gene. CDR3 length: 16 amino acids. The CDR3 nucleotides are TGCGCCAGCAGCCAAGATCAATCCGTCAAGACAGATACGCAGTATTTT. Its translation is CASSQDQSVKTDTQYF.

The chain couples TRBV5-1 to TRBJ1-5; the match to TRBD1 covers 12 bases. The V segment lost 0 bases and the J segment 7 bases; nucleotides outside the gene matches: 5. Looked up from germline, CDR1 is SGHRS and CDR2 is YFSETQ. The CDR3 spans 16 residues. The CDR3 is CASSLVGTGGGQPQHF. In DNA, the CDR3 is TGCGCCAGCAGCTTGGTCGGGACAGGGGGCGGACAGCCCCAGCATTTT. Drawing the rest from reference TRBV5-1 and TRBJ1-5, the complete variable domain is KAGVTQTPRYLIKTRGQQVTLSCSPISGHRSVSWYQQTPGQGLQFLFEYFSETQRNKGNFPGRFSGRQFSNSRSEMNVSTLELGDSALYLCASSLVGTGGGQPQHFGDGTRLSIL.

This chain links TRBV14 with TRBJ1-4; 7 nucleotides agree with TRBD1. This CDR3 contains 15 residues. Germline assignment: CDR1 SGHDN and CDR2 FVKESK. V was clipped by 1 base and J by 8 bases; unmatched bases: 7. For the CDR3, the DNA is TGTGCCAGCAGCCAAGGGGGGACAGTAGGAGAAAAACTGTTTTTT. Protein: CASSQGGTVGEKLFF.

This clone came up a few times. Other DNA variants within this sample encode the same CDR3. V and J are TRBV18 and TRBJ1-4, with a tentative D call TRBD1 (6 bases). Per germline, CDR1 KGHSH and CDR2 LQKENI. This CDR3 region has 13 residues. V lost 3 bases to trimming and J lost 5 bases, with 7 bases between them. The CDR3 reads CASSPGQNEKLFF. CDR3 sequence (DNA): TGTGCCAGCTCACCCGGACAGAATGAAAAACTGTTTTTT.

The chain is built from TRBV30 and TRBJ2-7; possibly TRBD1 for D (5 bases). This CDR3 comprises 12 residues. V lost 5 bases and J lost 6, with 14 bases in between. Germline lookup yields CDR1 GTSNPN and CDR2 SVGIG (reference sequence). The chain's CDR3 is CAWGKGSGEQYF. Written as DNA, the CDR3 is TGTGCCTGGGGCAAGGGGTCCGGCGAGCAGTACTTC.

The V call is TRBV9, the J call TRBJ1-2, with a tentative D call TRBD1 (6 bases). The CDR3 loop spans 15 amino acids. The V gene's germline CDR1 is SGDLS and CDR2 YYNGEE. Trimming stripped 4 bases from V and 8 bases from J, with 21 bases between. The CDR3 nucleotides are TGTGCCAGCAGCTACCCCGGGACAACTTCCCTAGGCTACACCTTC. Translated: CASSYPGTTSLGYTF.

There are a few counts of this clone. Other DNA sequences in this sample translate to the same CDR3. The chain combines TRBV7-9 with TRBJ1-1, with unresolved D. The CDR3 has 13 residues. Between the trimmed V and J ends, which lost 5 bases and 1 base, there was a span of 8 bases. Germline CDR1 and CDR2: SEHNR and FQNEAQ (reference sequence). The CDR3 bases are TGTGCCAGCAGCCCCCAAGGGAACACTGAAGCTTTCTTT. Its protein is CASSPQGNTEAFF. The full variable domain, its missing parts supplied by reference TRBV7-9 and TRBJ1-1, is DTGVSQNPRHKITKRGQNVTFRCDPISEHNRLYWYRQTLGQGPEFLTYFQNEAQLEKSRLLSDRFSAERPKGSFSTLEIQRTEQGDSAMYLCASSPQGNTEAFFGQGTRLTVV.

V usage is TRBV4-1 and J usage is TRBJ2-1, with 14 nucleotides matching TRBD2. The germline gives CDR1 MGHRA, CDR2 YSYEKL. The trim removed 6 bases at V and 6 bases at J, leaving 10 bases unmatched. This CDR3 comprises 17 residues. As DNA, the CDR3 is TGCGCCAGCAGTGAGACTAGCGGGAGGGGGAAGGGCAATGAGCAGTTCTTC. It yields the protein CASSETSGRGKGNEQFF.

Points on this clone: Other DNA variants within this sample encode the same CDR3. The CDR3 loop is CAISEGGNYGYTF. Written as DNA, the CDR3 is TGTGCCATCAGTGAAGGGGGGAACTATGGCTACACCTTC. V usage is TRBV10-3 and J usage is TRBJ1-2; TRBD1 might be the D (6 bases). V gave up 3 bases and J gave up 2 bases, with 7 bases separating them. This CDR3 contains 13 residues. Germline assignment: CDR1 ENHRY and CDR2 SYGVKD.

This clone was seen only once. J is TRBJ1-3 and V is TRBV7-2; the D is unclear. Germline lookup yields CDR1 SGHTA and CDR2 FQGNSA. The ends were cut back, 5 bases at V and 3 bases at J, with 5 bases in the middle. The CDR3 loop spans 12 amino acids. In DNA, the CDR3 is TGTGCCAGCAGCCCTTTTGGAAACACCATATATTTT. Its translation is CASSPFGNTIYF. The complete variable domain, with remaining parts taken from reference TRBV7-2 and TRBJ1-3, reads GAGVSQSPSNKVTEKGKDVELRCDPISGHTALYWYRQSLGQGLEFLIYFQGNSAPDKSGLPSDRFSAERTGGSVSTLTIQRTQQEDSAVYLCASSPFGNTIYFGEGSWLTVV.

The rearrangement uses TRBV7-6 and TRBJ2-1, with TRBD2 matching 8 bases. The CDR3 has 14 amino acids. Germline CDR1 SGHVS, CDR2 FNYEAQ. V lost 4 bases and J lost 10; bases outside the gene matches: 9. The CDR3 loop is CASSSPGLVNEQFF. CDR3 sequence (DNA): TGTGCCAGCAGCTCGCCGGGACTAGTAAACGAGCAGTTCTTC.

V usage is TRBV18 and J usage is TRBJ1-1; D remains unclear. V was clipped by 2 bases and J by 3 bases, with 7 bases between them. Per germline, CDR1 KGHSH and CDR2 LQKENI. The CDR3 runs 13 residues. The CDR3 loop reads CASSPTMYTEAFF. CDR3 DNA: TGTGCCAGCTCACCAACAATGTACACTGAAGCTTTCTTT.

J is TRBJ2-5 and V is TRBV15; maybe TRBD1 (6 bases). Germline CDR1 reads LNHNV; CDR2 reads YYDKDF (reference sequence). The CDR3 has 16 residues. Trimming took 0 bases from V and 5 from J, leaving 16 bases between them. The DNA for the CDR3 is TGTGCCACCAGCAGAGAGGGACAAGCGACGGGGGAGACCCAGTACTTC. It is translated as CATSREGQATGETQYF.

The chain is built from TRBV25-1 and TRBJ2-3, with D hard to call. Germline V gives CDR1 MGHDK, CDR2 SYGVNS. This CDR3 has 13 residues. V was shortened by 5 bases and J by 1 base, with 7 bases between the two germline ends. The CDR3 is CASSNLGTDTQYF. The CDR3 DNA reads as TGTGCCAGCAGTAACCTAGGCACAGATACGCAGTATTTT.

The chain has TRBV6-6 and TRBJ2-7, with TRBD2 matching 12 bases. Germline V gene sequence: CDR1 MNHNY, CDR2 SVGAGI (reference sequence). V was clipped by 4 bases and J by 5 bases; unmatched bases: 6. The length of the CDR3 is 15 residues. This CDR3 is CASSLGLAGRHEQYF. The CDR3 bases are TGTGCCAGCAGTTTAGGACTAGCGGGACGCCACGAGCAGTACTTC.

The V call is TRBV5-8, the J call TRBJ1-3; no clear D gene. V shed 1 base and J shed 2 bases, with 7 bases lying between them. The germline V gene encodes CDR1 SGHTS and CDR2 YDEGEE. CDR3 length: 14 amino acids. CDR3 sequence: CASSLLGPGNTIYF. DNA of the CDR3: TGTGCCAGCAGCTTGCTTGGTCCTGGAAACACCATATATTTT.

The chain joins TRBV18 to TRBJ2-7; 14 bases are a match to TRBD2. CDR3 size: 18 residues. The J segment lost 1 base and the V segment lost 5 bases, leaving 10 bases of the junction unmatched. CDR1 is KGHSH and CDR2 is LQKENI in the germline V gene. The CDR3 loop is CASSTPSGTSGGSYEQYF. In nucleotides, the CDR3 is TGTGCCAGCTCAACTCCGTCCGGGACTAGCGGGGGTTCCTACGAGCAGTACTTC. Full variable domain (remainder filled in from reference TRBV18 and TRBJ2-7): NAGVMQNPRHLVRRRGQEARLRCSPMKGHSHVYWYRQLPEEGLKFMVYLQKENIIDESGMPKERFSAEFPKEGPSILRIQQVVRGDSAAYFCASSTPSGTSGGSYEQYFGPGTRLTVT.

DNA of the CDR3: TGTGCCAGTAGTATAGACGGGACCTCCTACGAGCAGTACTTC. This codes for CASSIDGTSYEQYF. The chain couples TRBV19 to TRBJ2-7; D might be TRBD1 or TRBD2, each matching 5 bases. CDR1 and CDR2 from the germline V gene are LNHDA and SQIVND (reference sequence). This CDR3 has 14 residues. V was trimmed by 0 bases and J by 0 bases, leaving 6 bases between them.